This entry describes one TCR beta chain. This sample is drawn from a study of blood T cell repertoires in COVID-19. Study background: T cells, B-cell-depleted T cells, or PBMCs provided the cDNA or gDNA that served as material.

Per the authors' pipeline: Amplification of reference gene primers was used by the study to estimate nucleated cell counts. Here immunoSEQ multiplex PCR was the method, and the copy in TCRdb shows in-frame clones only, minus some. That table supplies the V and J calls and clone size; D and trimming were determined from the DNA. The sample has 170,000 or so clones, roughly 80% seen once. Participants were placed into cohorts based on the clinical history they reported. Cohort 3 recovered donors had two negative PCRs, clearance, or symptom resolution. The receptor comes from a woman aged 45 to 65 who had recovered from COVID-19. Sequenced: PBMCs or T cells enriched from blood (not recorded which).

CDR3 sequence (DNA): TGTGCCAGCAGCCAAGAAGCCCTCTCTGGAAACACCATATATTTT. Protein sequence: CASSQEALSGNTIYF. The rearrangement links TRBV3-1 (or the pseudogene TRBV3-2) to TRBJ1-3; D remains unclear. Trimming cost V 0 bases and J 0 bases, with 6 bases left between them. This CDR3 is 15 amino acids long. The V gene's germline CDR1 is LGHDT and CDR2 YNNKEL (reference sequence).